This T cell receptor (beta chain) was sequenced for a study of siplizumab effects on memory and regulatory T cells. Produced via immunoSEQ multiplex PCR; TCRdb's table is partial and in-frame only. The repertoire includes 87,000 or so clones, 85% to 90% of them detected once, and around 16% sits in the top ten. This TCR derives from a human donor in good health. The specimen was CD4+ T cells sorted from blood.

This CDR3 is CASSLNRADEQYF. Here the CDR3 DNA reads TGTGCCAGCAGCTTGAACAGGGCCGACGAGCAGTACTTC. The rearrangement links TRBV7-8 to TRBJ2-7, with D possibly being TRBD1 (6 bases). The V gene lost 3 bases and the J gene lost 5 bases, with 11 bases spanning the gap. The CDR3 runs to 13 residues. Germline assignment: CDR1 SGHVS and CDR2 FQNEAQ.